There are a few counts of the clone carrying this TCR beta chain. Its cognate antigen is unknown. Only in-frame clones appear in the TCRdb table, and some are missing; sequencing was by immunoSEQ multiplex PCR. The sample lists about 49,000 clones, 83% occurring once. This specimen belongs to a study of radiation and T cells in renal cell carcinoma. Study outcomes and limitations: Pretreatment tumor biopsies were lacking, so baseline clonotypes are unknown.

Noted time point: baseline pretreatment blood. The treatment: 15 Gy SBRT to primary tumor, nephrectomy 4 weeks later. The input for sequencing was blood, taken from a patient whose treatment included radiotherapy and nephrectomy. This sequence originates from a woman aged 70 to 79 with renal cell carcinoma.

DNA of the CDR3: TGCAGCGTCAGCCGGGACGACGGGCCTCAGACCCAGTACTTC. Its protein is CSVSRDDGPQTQYF. This chain uses TRBV29-1 with TRBJ2-5; the D call may be TRBD1 or TRBD2 (5 bases each). The CDR3 covers 14 residues. Trimming pared 6 bases from V and 6 bases from J, leaving 20 bases between. Germline-derived CDR1 and CDR2 are SQVTM and ANQGSEA. Full variable domain (remainder filled in from reference TRBV29-1 and TRBJ2-5): SAVISQKPSRDICQRGTSLTIQCQVDSQVTMMFWYRQQPGQSLTLIATANQGSEATYESGFVIDKFPISRPNLTFSTLTVSNMSPEDSSIYLCSVSRDDGPQTQYFGPGTRLLVL.